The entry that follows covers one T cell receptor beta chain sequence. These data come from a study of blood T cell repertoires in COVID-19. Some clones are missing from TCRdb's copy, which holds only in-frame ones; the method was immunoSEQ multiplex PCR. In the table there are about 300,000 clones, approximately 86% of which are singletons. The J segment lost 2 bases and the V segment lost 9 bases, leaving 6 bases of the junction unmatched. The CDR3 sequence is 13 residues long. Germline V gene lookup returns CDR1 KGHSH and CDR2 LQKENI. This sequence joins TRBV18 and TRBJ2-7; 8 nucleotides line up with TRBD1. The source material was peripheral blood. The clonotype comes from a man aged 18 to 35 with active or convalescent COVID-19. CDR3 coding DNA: TGTGCCAGTTCGGGACAGGACACCTACGAGCAGTACTTC. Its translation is CASSGQDTYEQYF.